The T cell receptor (beta chain) under discussion was sequenced for a study of CD8 T cells in ankylosing spondylitis. Study conclusions and caveats: Several highly homologous variants made up a TCR beta motif, and this motif appeared characteristic of ankylosing spondylitis blood. Reports say disease-linked clones showed up significantly more in matched ankylosing spondylitis synovial fluid. Prior literature has documented some motif variants in synovial fluid and blood from reactive arthritis.

Germline CDR1 reads SNHLY; CDR2 reads FYNNEI. Trimming removed 6 bases at V and 4 bases at J, with 13 bases between. The CDR3 spans 14 residues. TCR beta libraries were made by quantitative 5'-RACE with molecular barcodes. In TCRdb, the 5' RACE reads were re-called with MiXCR into one record per CDR3 protein. This sample carries some 700,000 distinct CDR3 sequences, over 15% of them seen once, and the ten largest clones take under 20%. This clonotype was recorded once. Its antigen is as yet unknown. Input material: blood, either unsorted or a sorted T cell fraction (not recorded which). This TCR was sampled from a male donor with ankylosing spondylitis. The gene calls are TRBV2 and TRBJ2-1, with unresolved D. This chain's CDR3 is CASRVVEKYNEQFF. The CDR3, as DNA: TGTGCCAGCAGAGTTGTGGAGAAATACAATGAGCAGTTCTTC.